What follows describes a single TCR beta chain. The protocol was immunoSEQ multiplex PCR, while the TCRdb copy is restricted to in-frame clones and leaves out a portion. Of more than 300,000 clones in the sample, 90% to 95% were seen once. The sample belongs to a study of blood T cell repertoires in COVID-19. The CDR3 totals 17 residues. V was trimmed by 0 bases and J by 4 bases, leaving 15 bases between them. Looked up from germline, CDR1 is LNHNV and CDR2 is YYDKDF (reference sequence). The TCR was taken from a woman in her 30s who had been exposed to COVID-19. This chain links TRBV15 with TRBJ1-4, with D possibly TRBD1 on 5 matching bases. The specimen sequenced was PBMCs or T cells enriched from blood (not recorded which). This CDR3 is CATSRDAPGRGNEKLFF. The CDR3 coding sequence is TGTGCCACCAGCAGAGATGCCCCGGGGAGGGGTAATGAAAAACTGTTTTTT.